This T cell receptor beta chain was identified during a study of T-cell reconstitution after alpha-beta-depleted transplantation in children. The CDR3 has 12 amino acids. The V end lost 2 bases, the J end lost 5 bases, and 5 bases lay between the germline ends. Looked up from germline, CDR1 is SGHDT and CDR2 is YYEEEE. Preparing the TCRbeta library involved the use of unique molecular identifiers. From the PCR reads, TCRdb called clonotypes with MiXCR, one entry per CDR3 protein. The sample gives roughly 500,000 distinct CDR3 sequences, 15% to 20% of which show up once; 3.3% is in the top ten. This clonotype was sampled from a human donor who donated a stem cell graft to a child with acute lymphoblastic leukemia. Specimen: PBMCs from the stem cell graft donor, collected from the stem cell graft. The genes are TRBV5-6 and TRBJ2-1; D is undetermined. For the CDR3, the DNA is TGTGCCAGCAGCTTTGTGGACAATGAGCAGTTCTTC. Amino acid sequence: CASSFVDNEQFF.